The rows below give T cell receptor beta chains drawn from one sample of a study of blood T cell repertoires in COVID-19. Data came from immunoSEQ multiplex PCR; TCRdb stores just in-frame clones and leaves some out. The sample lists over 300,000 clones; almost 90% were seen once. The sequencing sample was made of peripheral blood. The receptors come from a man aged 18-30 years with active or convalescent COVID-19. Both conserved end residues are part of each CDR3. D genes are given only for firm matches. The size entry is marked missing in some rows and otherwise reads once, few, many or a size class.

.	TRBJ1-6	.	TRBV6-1	TGTGCCAGCAGTGAGGTACAGGGTGCCTCACCCCTCCACTTT	CASSEVQGASPLHF
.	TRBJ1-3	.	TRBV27	TGTGCCAGCAGTTTATTCGGAGATGGGGGCAAAAACACCATATATTTT	CASSLFGDGGKNTIYF
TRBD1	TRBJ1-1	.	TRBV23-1	TGCGCCAGCAGTCAAGGGGACAGGGAAATTGAAGCTTTCTTT	CASSQGDREIEAFF
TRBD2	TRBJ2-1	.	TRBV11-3	TGTGCCAGCAGCTTTAGAACGGGGGGCTCCTACAATGAGCAGTTCTTC	CASSFRTGGSYNEQFF
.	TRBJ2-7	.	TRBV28	TGTGCCAGCAGTCCAGGGACTACAGGGAACTACGAGCAGTACTTC	CASSPGTTGNYEQYF
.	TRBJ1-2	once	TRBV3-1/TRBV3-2	TGTGCCAGCAGCCAAGTTTCAAGCGGCTACACCTTC	CASSQVSSGYTF
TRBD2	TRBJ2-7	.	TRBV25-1	TGTGCCAGCAGTGAGCCCGAGCGGGAGGAGTACGAGCAGTACTTC	CASSEPEREEYEQYF
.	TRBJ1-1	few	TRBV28	TGTGCCAGCAGTTTATATAGGGGTTTGAACACTGAAGCTTTCTTT	CASSLYRGLNTEAFF
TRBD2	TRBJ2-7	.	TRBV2	TGTGCCAGCAGGGGGACTAGCGGGGGATACTCCTACGAGCAGTACTTC	CASRGTSGGYSYEQYF
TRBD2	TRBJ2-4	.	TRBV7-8	TGTGCCAGCAGCTTGGGACTAGCGGGAGACCAAAACATTCAGTACTTC	CASSLGLAGDQNIQYF
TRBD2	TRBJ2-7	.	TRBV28	TGTGCCAGCAGTCAACTAGCGGGAGTGAACGAGCAGTACTTC	CASSQLAGVNEQYF
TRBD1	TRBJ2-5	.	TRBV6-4	TGTGCCAGCAGTGACTCGTGGACAGGGGGCTTACAAGAGACCCAGTACTTC	CASSDSWTGGLQETQYF
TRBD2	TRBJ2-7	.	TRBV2	TGTGCCAGCAGTCCCGGACTAGCACAGTACTTC	CASSPGLAQYF
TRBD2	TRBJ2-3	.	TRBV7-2	TGTGCCAGCAGGCCGGCGGGGGGGCTCAGCACAGATACGCAGTATTTT	CASRPAGGLSTDTQYF
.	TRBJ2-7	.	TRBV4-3	TGCGCCAGCAGCCAAGCTAGAGGGATCTACGAGCAGTACTTC	CASSQARGIYEQYF
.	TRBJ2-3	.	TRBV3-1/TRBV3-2	TGTGCCAGCAAGAAGGACATGTTGGATACGCAGTATTTT	CASKKDMLDTQYF
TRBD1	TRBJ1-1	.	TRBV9	TGTGCCAGCAGCGAGCCAAGGGACAGGGGGAGGACTGAAGCTTTCTTT	CASSEPRDRGRTEAFF